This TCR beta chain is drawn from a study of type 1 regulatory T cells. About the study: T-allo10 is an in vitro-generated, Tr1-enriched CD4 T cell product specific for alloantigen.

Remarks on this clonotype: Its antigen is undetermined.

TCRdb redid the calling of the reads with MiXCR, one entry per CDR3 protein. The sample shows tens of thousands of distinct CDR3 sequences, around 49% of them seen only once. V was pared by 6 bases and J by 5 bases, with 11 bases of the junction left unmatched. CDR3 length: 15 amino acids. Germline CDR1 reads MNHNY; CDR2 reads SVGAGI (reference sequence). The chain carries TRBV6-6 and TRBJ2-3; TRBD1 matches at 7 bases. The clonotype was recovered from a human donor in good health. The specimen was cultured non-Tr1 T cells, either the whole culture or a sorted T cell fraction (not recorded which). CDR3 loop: CASRPGATGVDTQYF. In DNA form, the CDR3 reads TGTGCCAGCAGACCCGGCGCAACAGGGGTAGATACGCAGTATTTT.